A single sample gave rise to the 22 T cell receptor beta chains below, sequenced in a study of blood T cell repertoires in COVID-19. TCRdb's copy holds only in-frame clones and misses some; the assay was immunoSEQ multiplex PCR. The repertoire consists of around 290,000 clones, with 87% occurring once and the leading ten covering 7.8%. Sequencing used peripheral blood. All receptors come from a woman in her 50s who had recovered from COVID-19.

V gene TRBV28 combines with J gene TRBJ1-4; perhaps TRBD1 as D (5 bases). Germline CDR1 reads MDHEN; CDR2 reads SYDVKM. The V and J ends lost 8 bases and 8 bases respectively, with 21 bases between them. The CDR3 sequence is 15 residues long. As DNA, the CDR3 is TGTGCCAGCCACCTTGGGGCAATGCACGAGGAAAAACTGTTTTTT. Translation: CASHLGAMHEEKLFF.

This chain joins TRBV15 and TRBJ2-7; 10 bases match TRBD1. The CDR3 runs to 15 residues. J lost 5 bases, V lost 3 bases, and 7 bases had no gene match. Germline V gene data show CDR1 as LNHNV and CDR2 as YYDKDF (reference sequence). This chain's CDR3 is CATSSPGQGSDEQYF. In nucleotides, the CDR3 is TGTGCCACCAGCAGTCCGGGACAGGGGAGCGACGAGCAGTACTTC.

The chain recombines TRBV27 with TRBJ1-2; 8 bases map to TRBD1. The CDR3 is 14 residues long. After removal of 4 bases from V and 6 bases from J, the junction contained 7 bases not matched to a gene. Looked up from germline, CDR1 is MNHEY and CDR2 is SMNVEV (reference sequence). The CDR3 loop reads CASSSNTGGNGYTF. The CDR3 DNA follows: TGTGCCAGCAGTTCCAATACAGGGGGAAATGGCTACACCTTC.

This rearrangement joins TRBV24-1 to TRBJ2-1, with D tentatively TRBD2 (6 bases). Between the trimmed V and J ends, which lost 3 bases and 8 bases, there was a span of 10 bases. The CDR3 consists of 13 residues. Germline assignment: CDR1 KGHDR and CDR2 SFDVKD. CDR3 region: CATSDGGWDEQFF. For the CDR3, the DNA is TGTGCCACCAGTGATGGAGGGTGGGATGAGCAGTTCTTC.

The rearrangement joins TRBV30 to TRBJ2-3, with TRBD2 as a possible D gene (5 bases). The V gene's germline CDR1 is GTSNPN and CDR2 SVGIG (reference sequence). The CDR3 sequence is 13 residues long. Trimming cost V 5 bases and J 6 bases, with 15 bases left between them. The CDR3 nucleotides read TGTGCCTGGGAACCGGAGGCCCTTGATACGCAGTATTTT. This codes for CAWEPEALDTQYF. The full variable domain, with the rest looked up from reference TRBV30 and TRBJ2-3, is SQTIHQWPATLVQPVGSPLSLECTVEGTSNPNLYWYRQAAGRGLQLLFYSVGIGQISSEVPQNLSASRPQDRQFILSSKKLLLSDSGFYLCAWEPEALDTQYFGPGTRLTVL.

This chain joins TRBV12-3 or TRBV12-4 and TRBJ1-1; D is unresolved. V lost 7 bases to trimming and J lost 0 bases, with 9 bases between them. This CDR3 has 13 amino acids. CDR3 sequence reads: CASNPGVNTEAFF. CDR3 nucleotide sequence: TGTGCCAGCAATCCCGGGGTGAACACTGAAGCTTTCTTT.

This clone occurred once. The chain joins TRBV2 to TRBJ2-5; no clear D gene. Germline CDR1 is SNHLY and CDR2 is FYNNEI. Between the trimmed V and J ends, which lost 4 bases and 5 bases, there was a span of 8 bases. The CDR3 is 12 residues long. In DNA, the CDR3 is TGTGCCAGCAGTGGATTAGCTGAGACCCAGTACTTC. Amino acids: CASSGLAETQYF.

The rearrangement joins TRBV7-2 to TRBJ1-5, with 10 bases matching TRBD1. Germline CDR1 and CDR2: SGHTA and FQGNSA. The V segment lost 5 bases and the J segment 3 bases; nucleotides outside the gene matches: 4. The CDR3 is made up of 15 amino acids. The CDR3 bases are TGTGCCAGCAGCCAGGGACAGGGGATCAATCAGCCCCAGCATTTT. Translated: CASSQGQGINQPQHF. The complete variable domain, with remaining parts taken from reference TRBV7-2 and TRBJ1-5, reads GAGVSQSPSNKVTEKGKDVELRCDPISGHTALYWYRQSLGQGLEFLIYFQGNSAPDKSGLPSDRFSAERTGGSVSTLTIQRTQQEDSAVYLCASSQGQGINQPQHFGDGTRLSIL.

V gene TRBV19 combines with J gene TRBJ2-7, with TRBD1 matching over 7 bases. The CDR3 is 14 residues long. V was pared by 8 bases and J by 0 bases, with 7 bases of the junction left unmatched. CDR1 and CDR2 from the germline V gene are LNHDA and SQIVND (reference sequence). In DNA, the CDR3 is TGTGCCAGTGAGGGGGCTGGCGACTCCTACGAGCAGTACTTC. The encoded protein is CASEGAGDSYEQYF.

This chain links TRBV29-1 with TRBJ1-2; D unclear. Trimming removed 1 base at V and 8 bases at J, with 8 bases between. In germline, CDR1 is SQVTM, CDR2 ANQGSEA. This CDR3 spans 11 amino acids. The CDR3 bases are TGCAGCGTTGAAGTACGCGGAGGCTACACCTTC. This encodes CSVEVRGGYTF.

This clone has a single count. The rearrangement uses TRBV6-5 and TRBJ1-2, with a tentative D call TRBD1 (6 bases). Germline assignment: CDR1 MNHEY and CDR2 SVGAGI. Trimming took 4 bases from V and 4 from J, leaving 16 bases between them. The CDR3 extends over 15 amino acids. Here the CDR3 DNA reads TGTGCCAGCAGTTCGACAGGCTTAGGGCCCTATGGCTACACCTTC. Its translation: CASSSTGLGPYGYTF.

The chain carries TRBV11-2 and TRBJ2-3; no clear D gene. The germline gives CDR1 SGHAT, CDR2 FQNNGV. V was pared by 2 bases and J by 0 bases, with 6 bases between. The CDR3 is made up of 14 amino acids. The DNA for the CDR3 is TGTGCCAGCAGCTTAATTAGTAGCACAGATACGCAGTATTTT. It specifies CASSLISSTDTQYF. The complete variable domain, with remaining parts taken from reference TRBV11-2 and TRBJ2-3, reads EAGVAQSPRYKIIEKRQSVAFWCNPISGHATLYWYQQILGQGPKLLIQFQNNGVVDDSQLPKDRFSAERLKGVDSTLKIQPAKLEDSAVYLCASSLISSTDTQYFGPGTRLTVL.

This clone has only one observation. The chain recombines TRBV11-1 with TRBJ2-3; D is unclear. The germline V gene has CDR1 SGHAT and CDR2 FQDESV (reference sequence). V was clipped by 1 base and J by 0 bases, with 8 bases between them. The CDR3 is 15 amino acids. The chain's CDR3 is CASSLVGLSTDTQYF. CDR3 nucleotide sequence: TGTGCCAGCAGCTTAGTTGGCCTTAGCACAGATACGCAGTATTTT.

This chain joins TRBV5-5 and TRBJ2-5; 11 bases line up with TRBD1. CDR3 length: 15 amino acids. J was trimmed by 1 base and V by 3 bases; bases with no gene match: 2. Per the germline V gene, CDR1 is SGHKS and CDR2 is YYEKEE (reference sequence). CDR3 in DNA: TGTGCCAGCAGCTCCGGGACAGGGGGCCAAGAGACCCAGTACTTC. As protein: CASSSGTGGQETQYF.

This chain connects TRBV28 to TRBJ2-2; D not certain. Germline V gene sequence: CDR1 MDHEN, CDR2 SYDVKM. The CDR3 has 15 residues. Trimming shortened V by 2 bases and J by 0 bases, and 7 bases separated the two germline ends. The CDR3 DNA reads TGTGCCAGCAGTTTACGCGATGCGAACACCGGGGAGCTGTTTTTT. This translates into CASSLRDANTGELFF.

On this clone itself: The sample carries other DNA sequences with the same CDR3. CDR3 nucleotide sequence: TGTGCCAGCAGCCCCTCAGGGGACACTGAAGCTTTCTTT. Translating gives CASSPSGDTEAFF. The rearrangement joins TRBV11-3 to TRBJ1-1; tentatively, D is TRBD1 (6 bases). The CDR3 extends over 13 amino acids. V gave up 5 bases and J gave up 3 bases, with 10 bases separating them. Germline CDR1 and CDR2: SGHNT and YENEEA. Based on the CDR3 plus reference TRBV11-3 and TRBJ1-1, the full variable domain is EAGVVQSPRYKIIEKKQPVAFWCNPISGHNTLYWYLQNLGQGPELLIRYENEEAVDDSQLPKDRFSAERLKGVDSTLKIQPAELGDSAVYLCASSPSGDTEAFFGQGTRLTVV.

The chain has TRBV6-5 and TRBJ2-7, with 7 positions matching TRBD1. V lost 2 bases to trimming and J lost 5 bases; unmatched junction nucleotides: 3. This CDR3 contains 13 residues. Per the germline V gene, CDR1 is MNHEY and CDR2 is SVGAGI. CDR3 loop: CASSYLGTDEQYF. The DNA of the CDR3 is TGTGCCAGCAGTTACCTTGGGACAGACGAGCAGTACTTC.

V gene TRBV19 combines with J gene TRBJ1-5, with D possibly TRBD1 on 5 matching bases. Germline-derived CDR1 and CDR2 are LNHDA and SQIVND (reference sequence). The V end lost 2 bases, the J end lost 2 bases, and 7 bases lay between the germline ends. There are 14 residues in the CDR3. The CDR3 loop reads CASSIQGGNQPQHF. CDR3 bases: TGTGCCAGTAGTATACAGGGTGGCAATCAGCCCCAGCATTTT.

This clone was observed at least ten times. The rearrangement uses TRBV4-3 and TRBJ1-1; a weak D match, TRBD1 (5 bases). V lost 1 base, J lost 5 bases, and 14 bases lay in between. Per the germline V gene, CDR1 is LGHNA and CDR2 is YSLEER. This CDR3 contains 15 residues. The CDR3 here is CASSQGGAGNTEAFF. The DNA of the CDR3 is TGCGCCAGCAGCCAAGGTGGGGCAGGGAATACTGAAGCTTTCTTT.

The chain has TRBV28 and TRBJ2-7; no clear D gene. There are 13 residues in the CDR3. V lost 4 bases to trimming and J lost 2 bases, with 9 bases between them. CDR1 is MDHEN, CDR2 SYDVKM, per germline. The chain's CDR3 is CASSWATPYEQYF. CDR3 coding DNA: TGTGCCAGCAGTTGGGCCACCCCCTACGAGCAGTACTTC.

J is TRBJ2-1 and V is TRBV3-1 (or the pseudogene TRBV3-2); 8 nucleotides agree with TRBD2. The J segment lost 5 bases and the V segment lost 3 bases, leaving 3 bases of the junction unmatched. Germline lookup yields CDR1 LGHDT and CDR2 YNNKEL (reference sequence). This CDR3 has 14 amino acids. CDR3 DNA sequence: TGTGCCAGCAGCCACCGGGGGGGACACAATGAGCAGTTCTTC. Amino acid sequence: CASSHRGGHNEQFF.

The chain carries TRBV9 and TRBJ1-6, with D possibly TRBD1 on 6 matching bases. The CDR3 loop spans 14 amino acids. Germline-derived CDR1 and CDR2 are SGDLS and YYNGEE. V lost 4 bases, J lost 7 bases, and 12 bases lay in between. The CDR3 DNA is TGTGCCAGCAGCCCTGAGGGGGAGAATTCACCCCTCCACTTT. The encoded protein is CASSPEGENSPLHF. The full variable domain, its missing parts supplied by reference TRBV9 and TRBJ1-6, is DSGVTQTPKHLITATGQRVTLRCSPRSGDLSVYWYQQSLDQGLQFLIQYYNGEERAKGNILERFSAQQFPDLHSELNLSSLELGDSALYFCASSPEGENSPLHFGNGTRLTVT.